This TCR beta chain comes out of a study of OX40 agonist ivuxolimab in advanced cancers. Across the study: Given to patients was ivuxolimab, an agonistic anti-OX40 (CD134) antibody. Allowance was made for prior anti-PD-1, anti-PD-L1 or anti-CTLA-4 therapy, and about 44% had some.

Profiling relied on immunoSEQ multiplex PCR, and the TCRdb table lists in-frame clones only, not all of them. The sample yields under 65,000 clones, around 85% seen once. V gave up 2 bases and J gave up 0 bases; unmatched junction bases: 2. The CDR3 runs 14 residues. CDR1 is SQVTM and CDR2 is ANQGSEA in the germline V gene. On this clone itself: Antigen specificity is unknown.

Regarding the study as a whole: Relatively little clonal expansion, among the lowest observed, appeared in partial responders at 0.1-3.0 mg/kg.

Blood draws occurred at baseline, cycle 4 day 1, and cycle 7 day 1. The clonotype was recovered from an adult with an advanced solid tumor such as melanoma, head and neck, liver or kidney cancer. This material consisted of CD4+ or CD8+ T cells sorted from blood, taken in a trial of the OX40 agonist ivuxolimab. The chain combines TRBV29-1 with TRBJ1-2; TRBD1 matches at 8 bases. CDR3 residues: CSVESGGSNYGYTF. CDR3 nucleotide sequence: TGCAGCGTTGAATCAGGGGGCTCTAACTATGGCTACACCTTC.